This passage covers 18 T cell receptor beta chains from one sample sequenced in a study of T cells in women clearing cervical HPV infection (dated by TCRdb to the late 2010s). The protocol used for the library was the immunoSEQ multiplex PCR assay. The clones in this table, taken by TCRdb from immuneACCESS, are in-frame only. Not every clone is retained; where verified, under half of the shortfall comes from an unresolved V gene, and the cause of the rest is unknown. The sample table holds around 38,000 clones. 7% to 9.5% of the sample goes to the ten largest clones. Sequenced: blood buffy coat. These receptors came from a woman aged 18 to 75 with a cervical HPV16 infection that either progressed to CIN3+ or cleared (not recorded which).

To note about this clone: The read is 3 residues too short to cover the CDR3 end, so that end is filled in from the germline J gene. The chain recombines TRBV2 with TRBJ2-7; a weak D match, TRBD1 (6 bases). CDR3 length: 15 amino acids. V shed 6 bases and J shed 3 bases, with 18 bases lying between them. Germline CDR1 SNHLY, CDR2 FYNNEI. CDR3 bases read: TGTGCCAGCAGACGCGGACAGAGCGTTTTCTACGAG. It specifies CASRRGQSVFYE. The CDR3 in its entirety is CASRRGQSVFYEQYF.

About this clone itself: The CDR3 is cut off 3 residues early in the read; its end comes from the germline J gene. The chain recombines TRBV7-9 with TRBJ1-3, with a tentative D call TRBD1 (5 bases). This CDR3 contains 14 residues. Trimming cost V 0 bases and J 6 bases, with 9 bases left between them. Per the germline V gene, CDR1 is SEHNR and CDR2 is FQNEAQ (reference sequence). Incomplete CDR3 DNA: TGTGCCAGCAGCTTAGCGACAGACCCAAACACC. This sequence encodes CASSLATDPNT. The CDR3 as a whole reads CASSLATDPNTIYF. Combining the CDR3 with reference TRBV7-9 and TRBJ1-3 gives the whole variable domain DTGVSQNPRHKITKRGQNVTFRCDPISEHNRLYWYRQTLGQGPEFLTYFQNEAQLEKSRLLSDRFSAERPKGSFSTLEIQRTEQGDSAMYLCASSLATDPNTIYFGEGSWLTVV.

With regard to this clone: With the read ending 3 residues before the CDR3 end, the germline J gene is used to fill in that end. The rearrangement uses TRBV19 and TRBJ1-5; D is uncertain. Germline loops: CDR1 LNHDA, CDR2 SQIVND (reference sequence). V lost 8 bases, J lost 2 bases, and 10 bases lay in between. The CDR3 sequence is 13 residues long. CDR3 bases read: TGTGCCAGTCACTCCGGGGGCAATCAGCCC. Translating gives CASHSGGNQP. The CDR3 in full is CASHSGGNQPQHF.

Of note for this clone: The CDR3 end is not reached by the read, which stops 3 residues before it; the germline J gene fills it in. The V gene is TRBV4-1, the J gene TRBJ2-5; TRBD2 aligns across 7 bases. The CDR3 extends over 15 amino acids. Germline loops: CDR1 MGHRA, CDR2 YSYEKL. J was trimmed by 4 bases and V by 5 bases; bases with no gene match: 10. Partial CDR3 DNA: TGCGCCAGCAGCTCTTGGGGGGGGACTCGAGAGACC. As protein: CASSSWGGTRET. The whole CDR3 protein reads CASSSWGGTRETQYF.

Note on this clone: The read finishes 3 residues shy of the CDR3 end, and the germline J gene is used to complete it. The chain joins TRBV2 to TRBJ1-3; possibly TRBD1 for D (6 bases). The CDR3 is 16 residues long. Germline-derived CDR1 and CDR2 are SNHLY and FYNNEI. With 3 bases removed from V and 2 bases from J, the gap between germline ends came to 14 bases. CDR3 DNA (partial): TGTGCCAGCAGTGATAACAGGGTAAATGCTGGAAACACC. Encoded protein: CASSDNRVNAGNT. The entire CDR3 is CASSDNRVNAGNTIYF.

As for this clone: Sequencing ends 3 residues short of the CDR3 end; the germline J gene provides the rest. This chain uses TRBV7-9 with TRBJ2-1; 9 bases map to TRBD2. J lost 6 bases, V lost 2 bases, and 2 bases had no gene match. The germline gives CDR1 SEHNR, CDR2 FQNEAQ (reference sequence). The CDR3 spans 14 residues. The CDR3 spells CASSLSGGPNEQFF. Partial CDR3 DNA: TGTGCCAGCAGCTTAAGCGGGGGGCCCAATGAG.

Comment on this clone: Sequencing ends 3 residues short of the CDR3 end; the germline J gene provides the rest. The chain recombines TRBV12-3 or TRBV12-4 with TRBJ1-4; possible D gene TRBD1, 5 bases. The CDR3 spans 15 residues. Trimming pared 2 bases from V and 3 bases from J, leaving 10 bases between. CDR3 bases read: TGTGCCAGCAGTTTAAGGGCAGGGTCTAATGAAAAA. Its translation: CASSLRAGSNEK. The full CDR3 is CASSLRAGSNEKLFF.

A remark on this clone: The CDR3 goes on 3 residues after the read ends, and that part is filled in from the germline J gene. V gene TRBV6-2 or TRBV6-3 combines with J gene TRBJ2-3; 7 bases are a match to TRBD2. Looked up from germline, CDR1 is MNHEY and CDR2 is SVGEGT. J was trimmed by 2 bases and V by 4 bases; bases with no gene match: 6. The CDR3 loop spans 15 amino acids. CDR3 DNA, as far as it was read: TGTGCCAGCAGTTCGGTCGGGACTAACACAGATACG. Residues: CASSSVGTNTDT. The whole CDR3 protein reads CASSSVGTNTDTQYF.

Notes on this clone: Read sequence stops 3 residues before the CDR3 end, and the germline J gene provides the missing end. This chain connects TRBV20-1 to TRBJ2-7; perhaps TRBD2 as D (5 bases). CDR3 size: 17 residues. Deletions cut 2 bases from V and 4 bases from J, with 24 bases between. CDR1 DFQATT and CDR2 SNEGSKA come from the germline V gene (reference sequence). The part of the CDR3 DNA that was read is TGCAGTGCTAGAACCCAAAGGGTTGAACTAGATAGTTACGAG. As protein: CSARTQRVELDSYE. The whole CDR3 is CSARTQRVELDSYEQYF.

As concerns this clone: With the read ending 3 residues before the CDR3 end, the germline J gene is used to fill in that end. The chain carries TRBV19 and TRBJ1-1, with a tentative D call TRBD1 (6 bases). The V and J ends lost 3 bases and 1 base respectively, with 12 bases between them. Germline CDR1 reads LNHDA; CDR2 reads SQIVND (reference sequence). The CDR3 has 15 residues. CDR3 DNA, as far as it was read: TGTGCCAGTAGTATCTCCGGGACAACGAACACTGAA. This sequence encodes CASSISGTTNTE. The entire CDR3 reads CASSISGTTNTEAFF. Full variable domain (remainder filled in from reference TRBV19 and TRBJ1-1): DGGITQSPKYLFRKEGQNVTLSCEQNLNHDAMYWYRQDPGQGLRLIYYSQIVNDFQKGDIAEGYSVSREKKESFPLTVTSAQKNPTAFYLCASSISGTTNTEAFFGQGTRLTVV.

Details on this clone: The read comes to an end 3 residues before the CDR3 does, leaving the germline J gene to fill in the end. The chain links TRBV29-1 to TRBJ2-2, with a possible D match to TRBD1 (6 bases). Deletions cut 6 bases from V and 1 base from J, with 6 bases between. Germline V lookup: CDR1 SQVTM, CDR2 ANQGSEA. The CDR3 is 12 amino acids. The DNA read from the CDR3 is TGCAGCGTGACAGGGAACACCGGGGAG. Its protein product is CSVTGNTGE. The CDR3 in its entirety is CSVTGNTGELFF.

Concerning this clone: The CDR3 end lies 3 residues beyond the end of the read and is filled in from the germline J gene. This chain connects TRBV7-6 to TRBJ1-1; D unresolved. The length of the CDR3 is 15 residues. Germline V gene lookup returns CDR1 SGHVS and CDR2 FNYEAQ. V lost 1 base and J 4 bases, leaving 13 bases between the germline ends. CDR3 amino acids: CASSLGQSQTTEAFF. The CDR3 DNA, read in part, is TGTGCCAGCAGCTTAGGGCAGTCACAGACCACTGAA.

Worth noting for this clone: The CDR3 end is not reached by the read, which stops 3 residues before it; the germline J gene fills it in. This rearrangement joins TRBV11-2 to TRBJ2-7, with 8 bases that match TRBD1. Germline V gene data show CDR1 as SGHAT and CDR2 as FQNNGV. This CDR3 comprises 15 residues. V lost 4 bases, J lost 0 bases, and 5 bases stayed unmatched. The covered CDR3 bases are TGTGCCAGCAGCTATGGGACAGGAAACTCCTACGAG. It codes for CASSYGTGNSYE. The whole CDR3 protein reads CASSYGTGNSYEQYF.

With regard to this clone: The read falls 3 residues short of the CDR3 end, and the missing part is taken from the germline J gene. The chain uses TRBV5-1 and TRBJ1-2; 8 bases align to TRBD1. Germline loops: CDR1 SGHRS, CDR2 YFSETQ. V was clipped by 3 bases and J by 3 bases; unmatched bases: 4. This CDR3 region has 14 residues. Partial CDR3 DNA: TGCGCCAGCAGCTCTGGACAGGGTGACTATGGC. It specifies CASSSGQGDYG. The whole CDR3 is CASSSGQGDYGYTF.

As concerns this clone: The sequence runs out 3 residues before the end of the CDR3; the remainder is reconstructed from the germline J gene. The V and J genes are TRBV20-1 and TRBJ1-1; D not resolved. Trimming took 3 bases from V and 0 from J, leaving 11 bases between them. The germline V gene encodes CDR1 DFQATT and CDR2 SNEGSKA (reference sequence). The CDR3 spans 14 residues. The covered CDR3 bases are TGCAGTGCTAGTAGGGCCCGATTGAACACTGAA. Residues: CSASRARLNTE. The full-length CDR3 reads as CSASRARLNTEAFF.

As regards this clone: The sequence runs out 3 residues before the end of the CDR3; the remainder is reconstructed from the germline J gene. The V and J genes are TRBV2 and TRBJ1-1, with a possible D match to TRBD1 (6 bases). The CDR3 sequence is 13 residues long. Per the germline V gene, CDR1 is SNHLY and CDR2 is FYNNEI. The CDR3 bases that were read are TGTGCCAGCAGTCCTTACAGGGAGGTGGAA. It encodes CASSPYREVE. The entire CDR3 protein reads CASSPYREVEAFF.

As regards this clone: A junction end diverges from the germline sequence, so it may reflect a read error. Read sequence stops 3 residues before the CDR3 end, and the germline J gene provides the missing end. The chain couples TRBV7-7 to TRBJ2-2; TRBD1 is a possible D gene (5 bases). This CDR3 has 15 residues. CDR1 and CDR2 from the germline V gene are SSHAT and FNYEAQ (reference sequence). Here the CDR3 reads CASSPGHSDTGELFF. The CDR3 bases that were read are TGTGCTAGCAGCCCCGGACACTCGGACACCGGGGAG. The full variable domain, with the rest looked up from reference TRBV7-7 and TRBJ2-2, is GAGVSQSPRYKVTKRGQDVTLRCDPISSHATLYWYQQALGQGPEFLTYFNYEAQPDKSGLPSDRFSAERPEGSISTLTIQRTEQRDSAMYRCASSPGHSDTGELFFGEGSRLTVL.

The CDR3 region is CSVAKTGPSTDTQYF. Incomplete CDR3 DNA: TGCAGCGTTGCCAAGACAGGGCCAAGCACAGATACG. The chain has TRBV29-1 and TRBJ2-3; TRBD1 aligns across 7 bases. The CDR3 goes on 3 residues after the read ends, and that part is filled in from the germline J gene. The CDR3 sequence is 15 residues long. The J segment lost 0 bases and the V segment lost 4 bases, leaving 7 bases of the junction unmatched. Germline CDR1 reads SQVTM; CDR2 reads ANQGSEA.